This T cell receptor beta chain was captured by sequencing in a study of human T cells and chemical hapten exposure (dated by TCRdb to about 2021). For the study in its entirety: Libraries were pooled for sequencing, and per-sample TCR yields varied mainly because of small differences in library volumes within the pool. For every blood RNA sample, sequencing covered both the TCR alpha and TCR beta chains. Peripheral blood TCR repertoire changes were tracked in vivo in alopecia patients during primary and secondary sensitization to the hapten diphenylcyclopropenone (DPC).

Library preparation employed RACE. Sequencing instrument: NextSeq 500. During library preparation, unique molecular identifiers were attached to individual cDNA molecules so that TCRs could be counted in a quantitative, reproducible way. On the study's bioinformatics: Samples had a median of 95,638 TCRs, with a range from about 23,224 to 690,600. V, J and CDR3 annotation of the TCR reads was carried out using the Decombinator software suite. For PS versus PT1 abundance plots, all samples were subsampled to the same number of TCRs (28,000). Expanded TCRs were defined as absent before sensitization and observed at least eight times at the 2-week time point. Using fastp at Q25 and MiXCR, TCRdb reprocessed the public reads and kept productive beta chains. Identical CDR3 protein sequences are pooled into one entry, listed with their most common genes and DNA. The V and J calls and clone size come from TCRdb's table, not from the authors' own analysis. The sample yields tens of thousands of distinct CDR3 sequences; around 5.9% were counted once. The ten largest clonotypes hold 9.5% to 15% of the sample.

Spanning cysteine to phenylalanine, the CDR3 consists of 17 amino acids. Only the CDR3 DNA stays, 51 bases, in frame from base 1. From the germline V gene, CDR1 is SGHTA and CDR2 is FQGNSA. The V end loses 5 bases and the J end loses 3 bases, and a stretch of 20 bases separates them. The sample's time point label, decoded: healthy volunteer bleed at 6 weeks. Total RNA was isolated from unfractionated whole blood collected in Tempus Blood RNA tubes. Roughly 5 healthy volunteers were used as TCR sequencing controls and were bled at day 0, 2 weeks and 6 weeks. Results and caveats for the whole study, not just this receptor: No change with DPC sensitization was found in the number of TCRs above 1 in 1000 frequency, and no evidence of global repertoire structure alterations was found. After repeated subsampling, the strength of the expansion versus patch-test correlation and the threshold at which it became significant changed.

This clonotype came up many times. What antigen it recognizes has not been identified. No quality values exist for individual bases; no much larger clone is one base distant. Sequenced input: whole blood. The sequence derives from a human donor in good health. Some clones in this sample may be carry-over from other donors' samples. This chain is built from TRBV7-2 and TRBJ2-4; the D gene identity is not certain. The DNA reads TGTGCCAGCAGCCCCACCGGTCCAAACACTGGCAAAAACATTCAGTACTTC. Translated, it reads CASSPTGPNTGKNIQYF.